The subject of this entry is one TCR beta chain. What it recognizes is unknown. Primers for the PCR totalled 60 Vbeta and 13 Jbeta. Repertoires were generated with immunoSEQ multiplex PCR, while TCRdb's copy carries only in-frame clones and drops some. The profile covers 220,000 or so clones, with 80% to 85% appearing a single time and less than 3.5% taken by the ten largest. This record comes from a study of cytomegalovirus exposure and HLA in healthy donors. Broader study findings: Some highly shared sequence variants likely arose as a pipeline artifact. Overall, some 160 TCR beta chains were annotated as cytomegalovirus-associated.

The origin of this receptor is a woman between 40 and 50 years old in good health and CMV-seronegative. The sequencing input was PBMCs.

Here the CDR3 reads CASSPGAGGEQYF. The CDR3 DNA follows: TGCGCCAGCAGCCCTGGGGCAGGGGGCGAGCAGTACTTC. The gene calls are TRBV5-1 and TRBJ2-7; 7 bases match TRBD1. The CDR3 runs to 13 residues. The junction had 7 bases not matched to a gene; V was cut back by 4 bases and J by 6 bases. Germline assignment: CDR1 SGHRS and CDR2 YFSETQ.